This T cell receptor beta chain comes out of a study of blood T cell repertoires in COVID-19. Germline CDR1 and CDR2: MNHEY and SVGAGI. The CDR3 runs to 14 residues. V was pared by 6 bases and J by 6 bases, with 9 bases of the junction left unmatched. Clones were sequenced by immunoSEQ multiplex PCR, and TCRdb holds only the in-frame ones, with some missing. The sample records about 130,000 clones, approximately 85% being singletons. This sequence was found in a human donor in a cohort sampled during active COVID-19. Sequenced sample: peripheral blood. This chain uses TRBV6-5 with TRBJ1-1; 8 nucleotides agree with TRBD1. The CDR3 sequence is CASRMDRVRPEAFF. The CDR3, as DNA: TGTGCCAGCAGAATGGACAGGGTCCGTCCTGAAGCTTTCTTT.